Listed below are T cell receptor beta chains from one sample, sequenced in a study of Ad26.COV2.S vaccination and SARS-CoV-2 variants. TCRdb keeps only in-frame clones here, not all; method: immunoSEQ multiplex PCR. In the table there are hundreds of thousands of clones, roughly 87% of which are singletons. The sequenced sample was peripheral blood, obtained in a trial of Ad26.COV2.S vaccine versus placebo. Receptors originate from a person aged 18 to 65 who received the Ad26.COV2.S COVID-19 vaccine or a placebo. Each CDR3 is given with its conserved first and last residue. A D gene is named only where the DNA matches it firmly. Only part of the rows carry a size: once, few, many, or a class if the clone is expanded.

size,D,J,V,DNA,CDR3
-,TRBD2,TRBJ2-3,TRBV7-3,TGTGCCAGCAGCGCCCCCGGGACTAGCGGGGGCACAGATACGCAGTATTTT,CASSAPGTSGGTDTQYF
-,-,TRBJ2-7,TRBV2,TGTGCCAGCAGCGAACCTGGACAGATTTACGAGCAGTACTTC,CASSEPGQIYEQYF
-,-,TRBJ1-1,TRBV13,TGTGCCAGCAGCTTGGCGGGTAAACTTCTGATGAACACTGAAGCTTTCTTT,CASSLAGKLLMNTEAFF
few,-,TRBJ2-2,TRBV9,TGTGCCAGCAGCGTAGTTTATGGGGAGCTGTTTTTT,CASSVVYGELFF
-,-,TRBJ1-1,TRBV7-2,TGTGCCAGCAGCTTAGTAGGTTGGGGTGTGAACACTGAAGCTTTCTTT,CASSLVGWGVNTEAFF
-,-,TRBJ1-1,TRBV3-1/TRBV3-2,TGTGCCAGCAGCCAACCGGGACGGACGAACACTGAAGCTTTCTTT,CASSQPGRTNTEAFF
-,-,TRBJ1-2,TRBV14,TGTGCCAGCAGCCAAGGGGCAGGGACCTATGGCTACACCTTC,CASSQGAGTYGYTF
-,-,TRBJ2-5,TRBV28,TGTGCCAGCAGTATCCGGAAGGGTTCGGTGGTATCCCAGTACTTC,CASSIRKGSVVSQYF
-,-,TRBJ2-1,TRBV5-4,TGTGCCAGCAGCTTTTACAATGAGCAGTTCTTC,CASSFYNEQFF
-,-,TRBJ2-7,TRBV6-5,TGTGCCAGCAGACGACCGGGGGGCGCCCACGAGCAGTACTTC,CASRRPGGAHEQYF
-,TRBD1,TRBJ1-2,TRBV2,TGTGCCAGCAGGGGACAGGGCGAGGCTGGCTACACCTTC,CASRGQGEAGYTF
-,TRBD2,TRBJ2-5,TRBV10-1,TGCGCCAGCAGTGAGTCCACCGGGGGGTACCAAGAGACCCAGTACTTC,CASSESTGGYQETQYF
-,-,TRBJ2-7,TRBV7-2,TGTGCCAGCAGCTTCACGGGCTCCACTCTTGGGCAGTACTTC,CASSFTGSTLGQYF
-,-,TRBJ2-3,TRBV11-2,TGTGCCAGCAGCTTAGTTGCAGGTGCAGATACGCAGTATTTT,CASSLVAGADTQYF
-,TRBD2,TRBJ2-1,TRBV5-1,TGCGCCAGCAGCCCAGGACTAGCTTATTCCAATGAGCAGTTCTTC,CASSPGLAYSNEQFF
-,-,TRBJ2-1,TRBV24-1,TGTGCCACCAGTGACTGGGACGTGTCCCATGAGCAGTTCTTC,CATSDWDVSHEQFF
-,TRBD2,TRBJ2-2,TRBV7-8,TGTGCCAGCAGCGCCAGCATACTAGCGGGCCCGAACACCGGGGAGCTGTTTTTT,CASSASILAGPNTGELFF
-,-,TRBJ2-1,TRBV4-2,TGTGCCAGCAGCAGACTCCCCTCGAGCTACAATGAGCAGTTCTTC,CASSRLPSSYNEQFF
once,-,TRBJ1-3,TRBV4-1,TGCGCCAGCAGCCATCAGGGATACAACTCTGGAAACACCATATATTTT,CASSHQGYNSGNTIYF
-,-,TRBJ2-6,TRBV28,TGTGCCAGCAGTCCTATCGGCTCTGGGGCCAACGTCCTGACTTTC,CASSPIGSGANVLTF
-,-,TRBJ1-5,TRBV2,TGTGCCAGCAGTGAAGAGAGAGCAGGGTTGCAGCCCCAGCATTTT,CASSEERAGLQPQHF
-,-,TRBJ1-5,TRBV21-1,TGTGCCAGCAGCAAATTGTGTCGTCAGCCCCAGCATTTT,CASSKLCRQPQHF
once,-,TRBJ1-5,TRBV18,TGTGCCAGCTCACCCGGGATGTCCGATCAGCCCCAGCATTTT,CASSPGMSDQPQHF
-,-,TRBJ2-6,TRBV10-3,TGTGCCATCAGTGAGTACGAGGGGAGGCGCTCTGGGGCCAACGTCCTGACTTTC,CAISEYEGRRSGANVLTF
-,TRBD1,TRBJ1-6,TRBV4-2,TGTGCCAGCAGCCAAGATCTGAACAGGGGGTTATATTCACCCCTCCACTTT,CASSQDLNRGLYSPLHF
-,TRBD1,TRBJ1-5,TRBV24-1,TGTGCCACCAGTGACTCCCGACAGGGGCTAGGGCCCCAGCATTTT,CATSDSRQGLGPQHF
-,-,TRBJ2-6,TRBV19,TGTGCCAGGAACCCTTTGGGCAGACTACTCTCTGGGGCCAACGTCCTGACTTTC,CARNPLGRLLSGANVLTF
-,-,TRBJ2-6,TRBV28,TGTGCCAGCAGTTTATGGGTCCTAAGCTCTGGGGCCAACGTCCTGACTTTC,CASSLWVLSSGANVLTF
once,TRBD2,TRBJ2-2,TRBV5-1,TGCGCCAGCACCGGGAGGCTAGCGGGGACCGGGGAGCTGTTTTTT,CASTGRLAGTGELFF
-,TRBD1,TRBJ1-4,TRBV25-1,TGTGCCAGCAGTGATCCGGGACAGGGAGGTGAAAAACTGTTTTTT,CASSDPGQGGEKLFF
-,-,TRBJ2-1,TRBV5-1,TGCGCCAGCAACTCTCCGGGGGATGAGCAGTTCTTC,CASNSPGDEQFF
once,-,TRBJ2-7,TRBV28,TGTGCCAGCAGTTCCCTCGGGGTTAGTACCTACGAGCAGTACTTC,CASSSLGVSTYEQYF
-,-,TRBJ2-4,TRBV9,TGTGCCAGCAGCCGGGGACTGGGCGGTGCCCCGATTCAGTACTTC,CASSRGLGGAPIQYF
-,TRBD1,TRBJ2-4,TRBV28,TGTGCCAGCAGTTCATGGACAGGGCTAGCCAAAAACATTCAGTACTTC,CASSSWTGLAKNIQYF
few,-,TRBJ1-1,TRBV27,TGTGCCGTTGTGGACAGCGTACTCACTGAAGCTTTCTTT,CAVVDSVLTEAFF
-,TRBD1,TRBJ2-5,TRBV7-9,TGTGCCAGCAGCCGGACAGGTCAAGAGACCCAGTACTTC,CASSRTGQETQYF
-,-,TRBJ1-2,TRBV20-1,TGCAGTGCTACCGGGGGAGGCTACACCTTC,CSATGGGYTF
-,TRBD1,TRBJ2-7,TRBV28,TGTGCCAGCTTCACAGGGGATGCCCTCTCCTACGAGCAGTACTTC,CASFTGDALSYEQYF
-,-,TRBJ1-6,TRBV11-3,TGTGCCAGCAGCTTGGGTTTGACCAATTCACCCCTCCACTTT,CASSLGLTNSPLHF
-,-,TRBJ1-6,TRBV3-1/TRBV3-2,TGTGCCAGCTCCCGCGGGTTGGGTTCACCCCTCCACTTT,CASSRGLGSPLHF
-,-,TRBJ2-3,TRBV9,TGTGCCAGCAGCGTAGTGGGGGCTGGGGATACGCAGTATTTT,CASSVVGAGDTQYF
-,-,TRBJ2-3,TRBV18,TGTGCCAGCTCACCTCTAGGTCAGGGAGCGACAGATACGCAGTATTTT,CASSPLGQGATDTQYF
-,-,TRBJ1-5,TRBV15,TGTGCCACCAGCAGAGATGTGAGAAGGAGCAATCAGCCCCAGCATTTT,CATSRDVRRSNQPQHF
-,-,TRBJ1-1,TRBV11-3,TGTGCCAGCAGCTTAGAGGGTTTGGATGAAGCTTTCTTT,CASSLEGLDEAFF
-,TRBD1,TRBJ1-1,TRBV2,TGTGCCAGCAGTTCTCAGGGGGCAGGCACTGAAGCTTTCTTT,CASSSQGAGTEAFF
-,-,TRBJ2-7,TRBV6-5,TGTGCCAGCATGGGCAGCCCTACCTACGAGCAGTACTTC,CASMGSPTYEQYF
-,-,TRBJ2-2,TRBV9,TGTGCCAGCAGCGCCTACCGCGCCGGGGAGCTGTTTTTT,CASSAYRAGELFF
-,-,TRBJ2-1,TRBV7-9,TGTGCCAGCAGCTTAGCGTTGGGACTACAGGGAGGGAATGAGCAGTTCTTC,CASSLALGLQGGNEQFF
-,TRBD1,TRBJ1-5,TRBV19,TGTGCCAGTAGTATGGGACAGGTCCCCAATCAGCCCCAGCATTTT,CASSMGQVPNQPQHF
-,-,TRBJ2-1,TRBV19,TGTGCCACAACCCGGACTTTCCACAATGAGCAGTTCTTC,CATTRTFHNEQFF
-,TRBD2,TRBJ2-3,TRBV7-2,TGTGCCAGCAGCACCAGGACGGGGGGAAGCACAGATACGCAGTATTTT,CASSTRTGGSTDTQYF